The present entry profiles one T cell receptor (beta chain) with its context. The record originates from a study of T-cell reconstitution after alpha-beta-depleted transplantation in children. V lost 6 bases to trimming and J lost 5 bases; unmatched junction nucleotides: 4. The CDR3 length is 15 residues. A TCRbeta library incorporating unique molecular identifiers was prepared. From the PCR reads, TCRdb called clonotypes with MiXCR, one entry per CDR3 protein. In the table there are some 300,000 distinct CDR3 sequences, about 9.3% of which are singletons. This sequence was found in a human donor who donated a stem cell graft to a child with acute lymphoblastic leukemia. The rearrangement joins TRBV12-3 or TRBV12-4 to TRBJ2-3; 14 bases line up with TRBD2. The material sequenced was PBMCs from the stem cell graft donor, taken from the stem cell graft. DNA of the CDR3: TGTGCCAGCAGGACTAGCGGGAGGGTAGGAGATACGCAGTATTTT. Its protein is CASRTSGRVGDTQYF.